The 3 T cell receptor beta chains below come from one sample, sequenced in a study of Graves' ophthalmopathy and Graves' hyperthyroidism. RNA transcripts were the source from which TCR beta CDR3 regions were amplified. The workflow started with a first-round RT-PCR run with HTBI primers and then moved on to a second-round multiplex PCR. Each CDR3 protein is one row after TCRdb ran MiXCR on the multiplex PCR reads. The sample shows a few hundred thousand distinct CDR3 sequences, roughly 16% of them seen only once. Sequencing used peripheral blood. These receptor sequences come from an adult man with Graves' ophthalmopathy.

This clonotype was counted ten times or more. This rearrangement joins TRBV4-1 to TRBJ2-7, with D perhaps TRBD1 (5 bases). The length of the CDR3 is 13 residues. Germline V CDR1 and CDR2: MGHRA, YSYEKL. The V end was cut by 6 bases, the J end by 6 bases, with 15 bases between. CDR3 in DNA: TGCGCCAGCAGGAAGACAGCAGCCTCCGAGCAGTACTTC. This gives the protein CASRKTAASEQYF.

Comments on this clonotype: It may be a read error: a sequence one base away is much more abundant. The chain links TRBV4-3 to TRBJ1-5; no clear D gene. CDR1 and CDR2 (germline): LGHNA, YSLEER. Trimming took off 0 bases at V and 3 bases at J, with 9 bases between the two ends. The CDR3 totals 15 residues. The CDR3 reads CASSQDEVDNQPQHF. The CDR3 region has the DNA TGCGCCAGCAGCCAAGATGAGGTTGACAATCAGCCCCAGCATTTT.

This clonotype was observed many times. The rearrangement uses TRBV28 and TRBJ2-7, with no clear D. CDR1 and CDR2 from the germline V gene are MDHEN and SYDVKM. Trimming stripped 6 bases from V and 2 bases from J, with 8 bases between. The CDR3 is 12 amino acids. CDR3 sequence (DNA): TGTGCCAGCAGGGGTATCGCCTACGAGCAGTACTTC. Translation: CASRGIAYEQYF. Variable domain in full (rest from reference TRBV28 and TRBJ2-7): DVKVTQSSRYLVKRTGEKVFLECVQDMDHENMFWYRQDPGLGLRLIYFSYDVKMKEKGDIPEGYSVSREKKERFSLILESASTNQTSMYLCASRGIAYEQYFGPGTRLTVT.